This T cell receptor beta chain was identified during a study of blood T cell repertoires in COVID-19. Study-wide background: In each case, the material was cDNA or gDNA derived from T cells, B-cell-depleted T cells, or PBMCs.

The assay was immunoSEQ multiplex PCR, and TCRdb's table has in-frame clones only and misses some. Here the sample spans 140,000 to 150,000 clones, around 87% being singletons. The sequence derives from a man aged 50 to 60 who had recovered from COVID-19. The sample was peripheral blood.

The CDR3 DNA is TGCGCCAGGTCGACAGGGGGTTCCTACGAGCAGTACTTC. The encoded protein is CARSTGGSYEQYF. The genes are TRBV10-1 and TRBJ2-7; 9 positions match TRBD1. Trimming cost V 9 bases and J 1 base; bases outside gene matches: 4. Germline values: CDR1 WNHNN, CDR2 SYGVQD (reference sequence). The CDR3 runs 13 residues.